This T cell receptor beta chain is from a study of Ad26.COV2.S vaccination and SARS-CoV-2 variants. Study as a whole: Dosing was one shot or two shots 56 days apart.

Only in-frame clones appear in the TCRdb table, and some are missing; sequencing was by immunoSEQ multiplex PCR. Of around 300,000 clones listed, around 89% are singletons. Points from the study as a whole: Vaccinees reportedly had broad spike-specific CD8+ and CD4+ T cell responses. Spike-specific TCR breadth was greater in vaccine than placebo recipients.

Regarding treatment: about 20 received Ad26.COV2.S at low or high dose, single or two shots; about 5 received placebo; per-sample allocation not given. Specimens were obtained on day 63 following the first vaccine or placebo injection. Recruitment in Boston yielded a donor of adult age, 18-55 years. As to this clone: Its specificity is not known.

The clonotype was recovered from a person between 18 and 60 years old who received the Ad26.COV2.S COVID-19 vaccine or a placebo. Sequenced here: peripheral blood, sampled in a trial of Ad26.COV2.S vaccine versus placebo.

CDR3 region: CASSLAGSRVNEQFF. Here the CDR3 DNA reads TGTGCCAGCAGCTTGGCGGGGTCTAGGGTCAATGAGCAGTTCTTC. The chain links TRBV5-8 to TRBJ2-1; D may be TRBD2 (5 bases). V was cut by 0 bases and J by 6 bases, with 13 bases left in between. Germline values: CDR1 SGHTS, CDR2 YDEGEE. CDR3 size: 15 residues.